Listed here are 7 T cell receptor beta chains from one sample, sequenced in a study of blood T cell repertoires in COVID-19. The method was immunoSEQ multiplex PCR; TCRdb's version includes in-frame clones alone and lacks a portion of them. The sample yields fewer than 200,000 clones, approximately 91% seen once. The sequencing input was peripheral blood. The receptors here all came from a man younger than 35 with COVID-19, enrolled during active disease.

The chain links TRBV6-2 or TRBV6-3 to TRBJ2-1, with 10 bases lining up with TRBD2. The trim removed 4 bases at V and 3 bases at J, leaving 6 bases unmatched. The CDR3 spans 16 residues. Germline CDR1 reads MNHEY; CDR2 reads SVGEGT. The CDR3 sequence: CASSSLAGIGYNEQFF. The CDR3, as DNA: TGTGCCAGCAGTTCACTAGCGGGAATAGGCTACAATGAGCAGTTCTTC.

The chain combines TRBV28 with TRBJ2-1; 8 positions agree with TRBD2. Trimming cost V 3 bases and J 0 bases; bases outside gene matches: 4. The germline V gene has CDR1 MDHEN and CDR2 SYDVKM. The CDR3 spans 16 residues. The CDR3 region is CASSFDSGVSYNEQFF. The DNA of the CDR3 is TGTGCCAGCAGTTTTGATAGCGGGGTCTCCTACAATGAGCAGTTCTTC.

The rearrangement joins TRBV9 to TRBJ2-1, with 10 bases lining up with TRBD2. The ends lost 0 bases at V and 12 bases at J; junction bases unmatched: 21. Germline-derived CDR1 and CDR2 are SGDLS and YYNGEE. There are 19 residues in the CDR3. This CDR3 is CASSVDFTESGREGGGQFF. CDR3 bases: TGTGCCAGCAGCGTAGACTTCACCGAGAGCGGGAGGGAAGGCGGAGGGCAGTTCTTC.

This clone appeared a single time. A junction boundary mismatches the germline segment, possibly from a read error. The V and J genes are TRBV5-5 and TRBJ1-4, with D tentatively TRBD1 (5 bases). The CDR3 loop spans 15 amino acids. CDR1 and CDR2 (germline): SGHKS, YYEKEE (reference sequence). DNA for the CDR3: TGTGCCAGCAGCTTCGGACCGGTCAGGGATGAAAAACTGCTTTTT. It specifies CASSFGPVRDEKLLF.

This sequence joins TRBV6-6 and TRBJ2-7, with D perhaps matching TRBD1 (5 bases). This CDR3 is 14 amino acids long. Trimming stripped 1 base from V and 4 bases from J, with 11 bases between. Germline lookup yields CDR1 MNHNY and CDR2 SVGAGI (reference sequence). The CDR3 loop reads CASSYYQGPYEQYF. The CDR3 DNA follows: TGTGCCAGCAGTTACTACCAGGGTCCGTACGAGCAGTACTTC.

The rearrangement joins TRBV28 to TRBJ1-2, with 7 positions matching TRBD1. CDR1 and CDR2 from the germline V gene are MDHEN and SYDVKM. The length of the CDR3 is 14 residues. V gave up 6 bases and J gave up 7 bases; unmatched junction bases: 11. Here the CDR3 reads CASRLRQGLSGYTF. Written as DNA, the CDR3 is TGTGCCAGCAGATTAAGACAGGGTCTTAGTGGCTACACCTTC.

The chain recombines TRBV15 with TRBJ2-3; 15 nucleotides align to TRBD2. The V gene's germline CDR1 is LNHNV and CDR2 YYDKDF (reference sequence). The CDR3 is 18 residues long. Trimming took 5 bases from V and 1 from J; bases not matched to a gene: 7. CDR3: CATSGLAGGPGGTDTQYF. The CDR3 region has the DNA TGTGCCACCAGCGGACTAGCGGGAGGGCCGGGAGGCACAGATACGCAGTATTTT.